The rows below give T cell receptor beta chains drawn from one sample of a study of cytomegalovirus exposure and HLA in healthy donors. Clones were sequenced by immunoSEQ multiplex PCR, and TCRdb holds only the in-frame ones, with some missing. The sample lists about 220,000 clones, 75% to 90% occurring once. Sequences were obtained from PBMCs. The receptor set was obtained from a woman in her 30s in good health and CMV-seropositive. CDR3s include the opening cysteine and the closing phenylalanine or tryptophan. A D gene is named only where the DNA matches it firmly. A row's size may be missing; if present it is once, few, many or a size class.

d_call | j_call | v_call | clone_size | cdr3_aa | cdr3_nt
- | TRBJ2-7 | TRBV30 | - | CAWSDRVINF | TGTGCCTGGAGCGACAGAGTTATTAACTTC
- | TRBJ2-1 | TRBV11-1 | - | CASSFLSRTNEQFF | TGTGCCAGCAGCTTCCTATCTCGGACCAATGAGCAGTTCTTC
- | TRBJ1-1 | TRBV19 | once | CASSIALYRDTEAFF | TGTGCCAGTAGTATAGCCCTATACAGGGACACTGAAGCTTTCTTT
TRBD2 | TRBJ2-7 | TRBV10-1 | - | CASSEGTSGYEQYF | TGCGCCAGCAGTGAAGGGACTAGCGGCTACGAGCAGTACTTC
- | TRBJ2-6 | TRBV5-6 | few | CASSRLGGGSSGANVLTF | TGTGCCAGCAGCCGCCTCGGGGGCGGGAGCTCTGGGGCCAACGTCCTGACTTTC
TRBD1 | TRBJ2-1 | TRBV27 | - | CASSLTGVGYNEQFF | TGTGCCAGCAGTTTGACAGGGGTCGGGTACAATGAGCAGTTCTTC
- | TRBJ2-3 | TRBV2 | - | CASSETGVEDTQYF | TGTGCCAGCAGTGAGACGGGAGTTGAAGATACGCAGTATTTT
- | TRBJ2-1 | TRBV28 | few | CASSTYNEQFF | TGTGCCAGCAGTACCTACAATGAGCAGTTCTTC
- | TRBJ1-2 | TRBV5-6 | once | CASSLVVAGYSKSGYTF | TGTGCCAGCAGCTTGGTTGTAGCCGGTTATAGTAAGTCTGGCTACACCTTC
- | TRBJ1-1 | TRBV27 | - | CASSLAANTEAFF | TGTGCCAGCAGTTTAGCAGCGAACACTGAAGCTTTCTTT
TRBD2 | TRBJ2-3 | TRBV2 | - | CASRGSGNTDTQYF | TGTGCCAGCAGGGGAAGCGGGAACACAGATACGCAGTATTTT
TRBD1 | TRBJ2-7 | TRBV5-1 | - | CASSSGQGIHEQYF | TGCGCCAGCAGCTCAGGACAGGGGATCCACGAGCAGTACTTC
- | TRBJ1-5 | TRBV2 | few | CASSDPGPQHF | TGTGCCAGCAGTGACCCCGGGCCCCAGCATTTT
TRBD1 | TRBJ2-2 | TRBV30 | - | CAWNPQDRDRTGELFF | TGTGCCTGGAACCCGCAAGACAGGGATCGCACCGGGGAGCTGTTTTTT
TRBD2 | TRBJ2-1 | TRBV28 | - | CASRDAGEVHNEQFF | TGTGCCAGCAGAGACGCGGGAGAGGTCCACAATGAGCAGTTCTTC
- | TRBJ2-7 | TRBV6-6 | - | CASRSGTSDEQYF | TGTGCCAGCCGCTCCGGGACGTCCGACGAGCAGTACTTC